This T cell receptor beta chain was captured by sequencing in a study of neoadjuvant anti-PD-1 for oral cavity cancer. For the study at large: Patients without progression got a fourth dose around day 43.

This CDR3 is built from 14 residues. Trimming removed 2 bases from V and 7 bases from J, with 15 bases in between. Germline loops: CDR1 SGHDT, CDR2 YYEEEE. Findings and caveats of the study: Pretreatment Treg/Th17 ratio correlated inversely with post-treatment tumor clonality.

Assay: immunoSEQ multiplex PCR; the TCRdb copy retains only in-frame clones and omits some. This table holds approximately 7,700 clones, 48% found once. As regards this clone: Its antigen remains unidentified.

Patients had HPV-negative, locally advanced oral cavity squamous cell carcinoma. The rearrangement uses TRBV5-6 and TRBJ1-2, with D perhaps matching TRBD1 (6 bases). Sequenced here: tumor tissue, sampled before nivolumab (anti-PD-1) treatment. The clonotype originates from a person between 40 and 85 years old with oral cavity squamous cell carcinoma. CDR3 DNA sequence: TGTGCCAGCAGCTTCGCGGGGGGCAAAGGTGGCTACACCTTC. Translation gives CASSFAGGKGGYTF.